The next 28 T cell receptor beta chains were all read from a single sample in a study of cytomegalovirus exposure and HLA in healthy donors. The PCR had 60 Vbeta and 13 Jbeta primers. Clones were read by immunoSEQ multiplex PCR, and TCRdb kept only the in-frame ones, dropping some. The repertoire holds about 200,000 clones, with around 75% as singletons. Sequencing was carried out using PBMCs. These receptor sequences come from a woman aged 25 to 39 in good health and CMV-seronegative.

This chain links TRBV19 with TRBJ1-1, with D possibly being TRBD1 (6 bases). CDR1 LNHDA and CDR2 SQIVND come from the germline V gene (reference sequence). V was shortened by 5 bases and J by 1 base, with 11 bases between the two germline ends. The CDR3 contains 14 residues. The CDR3, as DNA: TGTGCCAGTAGTTTGGACAGTCAGAACACTGAAGCTTTCTTT. Protein: CASSLDSQNTEAFF.

Only a few counts were recorded for this clone. The V call is TRBV5-1, the J call TRBJ1-1; D gene ambiguous. Germline V gives CDR1 SGHRS, CDR2 YFSETQ. The CDR3 runs to 14 residues. Trimming left V 1 base short and J 6 bases short, with 13 bases between. This CDR3 reads CASSLTEIWAEAFF. The CDR3 region has the DNA TGCGCCAGCAGCTTGACAGAAATATGGGCTGAAGCTTTCTTT.

The chain has TRBV2 and TRBJ1-5, with 7 bases fitting TRBD1. Trimming cost V 7 bases and J 4 bases; bases outside gene matches: 10. The germline V gene has CDR1 SNHLY and CDR2 FYNNEI. This CDR3 is 15 amino acids long. CDR3 DNA: TGTGCCAGCACTCCCCAGGGGGTGAAGAATCAGCCCCAGCATTTT. Protein sequence: CASTPQGVKNQPQHF.

The chain combines TRBV4-1 with TRBJ1-6; 9 positions match TRBD1. This CDR3 has 14 residues. The germline CDR1 and CDR2 sequences are MGHRA and YSYEKL. With 5 bases clipped from V and 7 bases from J, the junction kept 3 bases outside the gene matches. CDR3 loop: CASSSGQGNSPLHF. CDR3 DNA: TGCGCCAGCAGCTCGGGACAGGGAAATTCACCCCTCCACTTT.

The chain links TRBV6-5 to TRBJ1-6, with a weak D call TRBD1 (5 bases). CDR1 and CDR2 from the germline V gene are MNHEY and SVGAGI. Trimming took off 2 bases at V and 12 bases at J, with 8 bases between the two ends. CDR3 length equals 12 residues. CDR3 amino acids: CASSYEGVPLHF. CDR3 nucleotides: TGTGCCAGCAGTTACGAAGGGGTACCCCTCCACTTT.

The chain is built from TRBV4-3 and TRBJ2-1; TRBD2 agrees at 13 bases. From germline, CDR1 is LGHNA and CDR2 YSLEER. V lost 0 bases to trimming and J lost 7 bases; unmatched junction nucleotides: 15. This CDR3 has 20 amino acids. The CDR3 DNA is TGCGCCAGCAGCCAAGATTGGGGGGGGCCGGGACTAGCGGGATTTAATGAGCAGTTCTTC. Protein: CASSQDWGGPGLAGFNEQFF.

CDR3: CASSPAPPGNTIYF. The CDR3, as DNA: TGTGCCAGCTCACCGGCTCCACCGGGAAACACCATATATTTT. The chain is built from TRBV18 and TRBJ1-3; no firm D call. Per germline, CDR1 KGHSH and CDR2 LQKENI. V dropped 3 bases and J dropped 4 bases, with 10 bases sitting between them. This CDR3 contains 14 residues.

This clone was detected only a few times. This chain joins TRBV7-9 and TRBJ1-4; no definite D call. This CDR3 is 12 amino acids long. The germline CDR1 and CDR2 sequences are SEHNR and FQNEAQ (reference sequence). The V end was cut by 3 bases, the J end by 8 bases, with 7 bases between. The CDR3 loop reads CASSFGGEKLFF. CDR3 in DNA: TGTGCCAGCAGCTTCGGAGGGGAAAAACTGTTTTTT.

V usage is TRBV2 and J usage is TRBJ2-1; D is unclear. Germline loops: CDR1 SNHLY, CDR2 FYNNEI. V dropped 7 bases and J dropped 0 bases, with 10 bases sitting between them. The CDR3 sequence is 14 residues long. The CDR3 spells CASKGGSSYNEQFF. For the CDR3, the DNA is TGTGCCAGCAAAGGCGGAAGCTCCTACAATGAGCAGTTCTTC. Drawing the rest from reference TRBV2 and TRBJ2-1, the complete variable domain is EPEVTQTPSHQVTQMGQEVILRCVPISNHLYFYWYRQILGQKVEFLVSFYNNEISEKSEIFDDQFSVERPDGSNFTLKIRSTKLEDSAMYFCASKGGSSYNEQFFGPGTRLTVL.

This clone was observed once. V usage is TRBV2 and J usage is TRBJ2-7; 10 positions agree with TRBD1. V gave up 8 bases and J gave up 2 bases; unmatched junction bases: 12. CDR3 length: 16 amino acids. In germline, CDR1 is SNHLY, CDR2 FYNNEI. The CDR3 nucleotides are TGTGCCAGCCGATTGCGGGGACAGGGGAGGACCTACGAGCAGTACTTC. Amino acids: CASRLRGQGRTYEQYF.

The gene calls are TRBV2 and TRBJ1-2, with a possible D match to TRBD1 (6 bases). Trimming removed 6 bases from V and 2 bases from J, with 16 bases in between. Germline V lookup: CDR1 SNHLY, CDR2 FYNNEI. The CDR3 consists of 15 residues. As DNA, the CDR3 is TGTGCCAGCAGGGGCAGGGGTATTCGCAACTATGGCTACACCTTC. It encodes CASRGRGIRNYGYTF.

The chain carries TRBV19 and TRBJ1-3, with D uncertain. Looked up from germline, CDR1 is LNHDA and CDR2 is SQIVND (reference sequence). This CDR3 spans 13 amino acids. V dropped 3 bases and J dropped 4 bases, with 7 bases sitting between them. The CDR3 region has the DNA TGTGCCAGTAGTATGGGCGGGGGAAACACCATATATTTT. This sequence encodes CASSMGGGNTIYF. Full variable domain (missing parts from reference TRBV19 and TRBJ1-3): DGGITQSPKYLFRKEGQNVTLSCEQNLNHDAMYWYRQDPGQGLRLIYYSQIVNDFQKGDIAEGYSVSREKKESFPLTVTSAQKNPTAFYLCASSMGGGNTIYFGEGSWLTVV.

This clone was recorded only once. The chain links TRBV5-6 to TRBJ1-1; D is possibly TRBD1 (5 bases). The germline V gene has CDR1 SGHDT and CDR2 YYEEEE. This CDR3 is built from 14 residues. Trimming removed 3 bases from V and 3 bases from J, with 12 bases in between. CDR3 region: CASSWRDSDTEAFF. In DNA, the CDR3 is TGTGCCAGCAGCTGGAGAGACAGCGACACTGAAGCTTTCTTT. Full variable domain (outside the CDR3, taken from reference TRBV5-6 and TRBJ1-1): DAGVTQSPTHLIKTRGQQVTLRCSPKSGHDTVSWYQQALGQGPQFIFQYYEEEERQRGNFPDRFSGHQFPNYSSELNVNALLLGDSALYLCASSWRDSDTEAFFGQGTRLTVV.

The J gene is TRBJ2-7, the V gene TRBV5-5, with TRBD1 as a possible D gene (5 bases). This CDR3 contains 15 residues. Germline-derived CDR1 and CDR2 are SGHKS and YYEKEE (reference sequence). V was pared by 0 bases and J by 0 bases, with 10 bases between. The CDR3 loop is CASSLGWGVSYEQYF. As DNA, the CDR3 is TGTGCCAGCAGCTTGGGGTGGGGCGTCTCCTACGAGCAGTACTTC.

This rearrangement joins TRBV2 to TRBJ1-4, with 11 bases that match TRBD1. V shed 7 bases and J 6 bases; nucleotides not matched to a gene: 4. Germline values: CDR1 SNHLY, CDR2 FYNNEI. The CDR3 runs 14 residues. Here the CDR3 reads CASTSDRGHEKLFF. The CDR3 DNA follows: TGTGCCAGCACCTCGGACAGGGGGCATGAAAAACTGTTTTTT.

CDR3 residues: CASSQGYANYGYTF. The CDR3 region has the DNA TGCGCCAGCAGCCAAGGTTATGCTAACTATGGCTACACCTTC. The chain employs TRBV4-1 and TRBJ1-2; no reliable D call. This CDR3 spans 14 amino acids. Germline V CDR1 and CDR2: MGHRA, YSYEKL. The V gene lost 1 base and the J gene lost 0 bases, with 6 bases spanning the gap.

This clone appeared a few times. For the CDR3, the DNA is TGTGCCAGCAGGGAAAGGGGTGCGGATGAGCAGTTCTTC. Translating gives CASRERGADEQFF. The chain uses TRBV9 and TRBJ2-1, with a possible D match to TRBD1 (5 bases). This CDR3 has 13 amino acids. CDR1 is SGDLS and CDR2 is YYNGEE in the germline V gene. Trimming removed 5 bases at V and 8 bases at J, with 14 bases between.

CDR3 protein: CASSRYPFPQTGYGYTF. The CDR3 bases are TGTGCCAGTAGTCGATACCCATTCCCACAGACAGGCTATGGCTACACCTTC. V usage is TRBV19 and J usage is TRBJ1-2; D perhaps matches TRBD1 (6 bases). V was pared by 5 bases and J by 4 bases, with 23 bases between. The germline V gene has CDR1 LNHDA and CDR2 SQIVND (reference sequence). CDR3 length: 17 amino acids.

V and J are TRBV15 and TRBJ2-3, with TRBD2 matching over 9 bases. Germline loops: CDR1 LNHNV, CDR2 YYDKDF (reference sequence). CDR3 length equals 15 residues. V shed 0 bases and J 4 bases; nucleotides not matched to a gene: 2. The CDR3 nucleotides are TGTGCCACCAGCAGAGAAGGGACTAGCTCAGATACGCAGTATTTT. Encoded protein: CATSREGTSSDTQYF.

The CDR3 reads CASSPKEGARNTIYF. The DNA of the CDR3 is TGCGCCAGCAGTCCGAAGGAGGGGGCGAGAAACACCATATATTTT. The chain links TRBV4-1 to TRBJ1-3, with 7 nucleotides matching TRBD1. CDR3 size: 15 residues. With V trimmed by 6 bases and J by 5 bases, 10 bases remained unmatched. Germline V gives CDR1 MGHRA, CDR2 YSYEKL.

This sequence joins TRBV27 and TRBJ2-1, with D perhaps matching TRBD2 (5 bases). This CDR3 comprises 15 residues. Trimming left V 3 bases short and J 4 bases short, with 13 bases between. CDR1 is MNHEY, CDR2 SMNVEV, per germline (reference sequence). DNA for the CDR3: TGTGCCAGCAGTTTGGGCAGCGGTCCATACAATGAGCAGTTCTTC. This translates into CASSLGSGPYNEQFF.

The V call is TRBV7-6, the J call TRBJ2-7; tentatively, D is TRBD2 (7 bases). Per the germline V gene, CDR1 is SGHVS and CDR2 is FNYEAQ. This CDR3 is built from 14 residues. V lost 5 bases, J lost 5 bases, and 16 bases lay in between. The CDR3 DNA reads TGTGCCAGCAGCCCTAGGGGGGGGCAGAACGAGCAGTACTTC. It specifies CASSPRGGQNEQYF.

This sequence joins TRBV5-1 and TRBJ2-7; tentatively, D is TRBD1 (6 bases). The CDR3 has 15 residues. V was trimmed by 4 bases and J by 3 bases, leaving 17 bases between them. Germline V gene data show CDR1 as SGHRS and CDR2 as YFSETQ. CDR3 loop: CASSLRDNHYYEQYF. The CDR3 DNA reads TGCGCCAGCAGCCTCCGGGACAACCACTACTACGAGCAGTACTTC.

The chain is built from TRBV12-2 and TRBJ2-1; the listed D gene, TRBD2, was not tested against the DNA. TRBV12-2 is a known pseudogene. The CDR3 loop spans 17 amino acids. This CDR3 is CASRLAGEGSGYNEQFF. For the CDR3, the DNA is TGTGCAAGTCGCTTAGCGGGGGAGGGGTCCGGTTACAATGAGCAGTTCTTC.

The J gene is TRBJ2-5, the V gene TRBV15; TRBD1 agrees at 9 bases. The J call is uncertain, as TRBJ2-7 better fits the DNA end. The CDR3 has 16 residues. Germline values: CDR1 LNHNV, CDR2 YYDKDF (reference sequence). The CDR3 loop reads CATSRGAGTGYSEQYF. CDR3 nucleotide sequence: TGTGCCACCAGCAGGGGTGCCGGGACAGGGTACTCCGAGCAGTACTTC.

The V gene is TRBV29-1, the J gene TRBJ1-2; D is ambiguous. The germline V gene encodes CDR1 SQVTM and CDR2 ANQGSEA. With 2 bases removed from V and 8 bases from J, the gap between germline ends came to 15 bases. The CDR3 is made up of 13 amino acids. The CDR3 DNA follows: TGCAGCGTTGAAAATCGGGGTTTGGGCGGCTACACCTTC. This sequence encodes CSVENRGLGGYTF.

For the CDR3, the DNA is TGTGCCATCAGTGACCTCCAAGAGACCCAGTACTTC. Translation: CAISDLQETQYF. The rearrangement uses TRBV10-3 and TRBJ2-5, with D hard to call. The V end lost 3 bases, the J end lost 1 base, and 3 bases lay between the germline ends. The CDR3 spans 12 residues. Germline-derived CDR1 and CDR2 are ENHRY and SYGVKD.

This clone was counted a single time. This chain uses TRBV9 with TRBJ1-2; D gene ambiguous. The length of the CDR3 is 16 residues. CDR1 and CDR2 (germline): SGDLS, YYNGEE. V lost 3 bases and J lost 2, with 17 bases in between. Written as DNA, the CDR3 is TGTGCCAGCAGCGCACTGAACCGCGGTTCCAACTATGGCTACACCTTC. Its translation is CASSALNRGSNYGYTF.